This TCR beta chain emerged from a study of PD-1 blockade in classical Hodgkin lymphoma. Findings and caveats of the study: Newly diagnosed patients were said to have less baseline TCR diversity than healthy donors did. The repertoire differences lack a defined cause, possibly disease activity or prior therapy.

Repertoires were generated with immunoSEQ multiplex PCR, while TCRdb's copy carries only in-frame clones and drops some. Here the sample spans about 23,000 clones, more than 85% being singletons. Germline V gene data show CDR1 as LNHDA and CDR2 as SQIVND (reference sequence). V dropped 3 bases and J dropped 1 base, with 12 bases sitting between them. The CDR3 runs to 15 residues. As regards this clone: Its antigen is unidentified.

As for time point: newly diagnosed, previously untreated cHL patient sample. Magnetic negative selection purified CD4+ T cells from thawed PBMCs. Comparison came from newly diagnosed, untreated classical Hodgkin lymphoma PBMCs. The chain couples TRBV19 to TRBJ1-1; the D gene is possibly TRBD1 (5 bases). Sequencing was done on a sample of CD4+ T cells from blood. The origin of this receptor is a human donor with classical Hodgkin lymphoma. DNA of the CDR3: TGTGCCAGTAGTATCGGGGCAAGGGAGAACACTGAAGCTTTCTTT. Protein sequence: CASSIGARENTEAFF.